The 9 T cell receptor beta chains reported below all come from one sample, sequenced in a study of blood T cell repertoires in COVID-19. The data were produced by immunoSEQ multiplex PCR, yet TCRdb's version contains in-frame clones alone and is incomplete. The repertoire includes about 290,000 clones, 80% to 90% of them detected once, and 2.5% to 3% sits in the top ten. Material for sequencing was peripheral blood. The origin of the receptors is a woman in her 30s with active or convalescent COVID-19.

This clone has a single count. The V call is TRBV4-2, the J call TRBJ1-1; possibly TRBD1 for D (6 bases). CDR1 is LGHNA and CDR2 is YNFKEQ in the germline V gene. The CDR3 is made up of 17 amino acids. With 1 base removed from V and 5 bases from J, the gap between germline ends came to 20 bases. CDR3 loop: CASSQVRGGQLYTEAFF. The CDR3 nucleotides read TGTGCCAGCAGCCAAGTAAGGGGGGGGCAGTTGTATACTGAAGCTTTCTTT.

V gene TRBV19 combines with J gene TRBJ1-6; D remains unclear. Germline-derived CDR1 and CDR2 are LNHDA and SQIVND (reference sequence). This CDR3 region has 19 residues. Trimming shortened V by 5 bases and J by 10 bases, and 30 bases separated the two germline ends. The CDR3 loop reads CASSQRRTNNFGVDSPLHF. The CDR3 coding sequence is TGTGCCAGTAGTCAGCGCAGAACGAATAATTTCGGGGTCGACTCACCCCTCCACTTT.

The V gene is TRBV18, the J gene TRBJ2-5; D remains unclear. CDR1 and CDR2 (germline): KGHSH, LQKENI. V dropped 2 bases and J dropped 5 bases, with 6 bases sitting between them. The CDR3 consists of 12 residues. CDR3 sequence (DNA): TGTGCCAGCTCACCAGTGAGGGAGACCCAGTACTTC. The encoded protein is CASSPVRETQYF.

The CDR3 nucleotides read TGTGCCAGCAGCCCACCGGACAGGGTGACTTCACCCCTCCACTTT. This sequence encodes CASSPPDRVTSPLHF. The chain joins TRBV5-4 to TRBJ1-6, with TRBD1 identical over 8 bases. The ends lost 4 bases at V and 9 bases at J; junction bases unmatched: 9. The CDR3 sequence is 15 residues long. Germline V gene lookup returns CDR1 SGHNT and CDR2 YYREEE (reference sequence).

V gene TRBV4-1 combines with J gene TRBJ1-1; perhaps TRBD1 as D (6 bases). The CDR3 length is 15 residues. Germline V gene data show CDR1 as MGHRA and CDR2 as YSYEKL. V was cut by 1 base and J by 6 bases, with 15 bases left in between. DNA of the CDR3: TGCGCCAGCAGCCAAGTGGTTAGGGGGATAGCTGAAGCTTTCTTT. It codes for CASSQVVRGIAEAFF.

This chain joins TRBV28 and TRBJ2-7, with D tentatively TRBD2 (5 bases). This CDR3 is built from 11 residues. In germline, CDR1 is MDHEN, CDR2 SYDVKM. V gave up 5 bases and J gave up 7 bases, with 9 bases separating them. Written as DNA, the CDR3 is TGTGCCAGCAGTCGAGGGAGAGAGCAGTACTTC. Protein product: CASSRGREQYF.

V and J are TRBV4-3 and TRBJ2-3; 7 bases fit TRBD2. The CDR3 is made up of 15 amino acids. The V and J ends lost 4 bases and 4 bases, in that order; junction bases with no gene match: 8. The germline V gene has CDR1 LGHNA and CDR2 YSLEER. The CDR3 reads CASSPHRGRADTQYF. CDR3 coding DNA: TGCGCCAGCAGCCCCCACCGGGGGAGGGCAGATACGCAGTATTTT.

This chain uses TRBV7-8 with TRBJ1-6, with D maybe TRBD1 (5 bases). Germline values: CDR1 SGHVS, CDR2 FQNEAQ. CDR3 length equals 18 residues. V dropped 1 base and J dropped 5 bases, with 18 bases sitting between them. CDR3 in amino acids: CASSLGGWDFRNNSPLHF. For the CDR3, the DNA is TGTGCCAGCAGCTTAGGAGGATGGGACTTTAGGAATAATTCACCCCTCCACTTT.

In regard to this clone: The identical CDR3 is also encoded by other nucleotide sequences in the sample. The CDR3 sequence is CASSDSRQGYEQYF. The DNA for the CDR3 is TGTGCCAGCAGTGACTCTCGACAGGGGTACGAGCAGTACTTC. J is TRBJ2-7 and V is TRBV2, with TRBD1 identical over 8 bases. V was pared by 3 bases and J by 4 bases, with 5 bases of the junction left unmatched. The CDR3 consists of 14 residues. Germline lookup yields CDR1 SNHLY and CDR2 FYNNEI. The entire variable domain, with the rest obtained from reference TRBV2 and TRBJ2-7, is as follows: EPEVTQTPSHQVTQMGQEVILRCVPISNHLYFYWYRQILGQKVEFLVSFYNNEISEKSEIFDDQFSVERPDGSNFTLKIRSTKLEDSAMYFCASSDSRQGYEQYFGPGTRLTVT.